The 22 T cell receptor beta chains below were found in one sample sequenced in a study of cytomegalovirus exposure and HLA in healthy donors. 13 Jbeta primers and 60 Vbeta primers were used for the PCR. Clones were sequenced by immunoSEQ multiplex PCR, and TCRdb holds only the in-frame ones, with some missing. The data contain about 180,000 clones, more than 75% of them singletons. Sample: PBMCs. Source of these receptors: a man aged 35-49 years in good health and CMV-seronegative.

The chain has TRBV28 and TRBJ2-4; 7 bases agree with TRBD1. The germline CDR1 and CDR2 sequences are MDHEN and SYDVKM. The CDR3 is 16 residues long. The V and J ends lost 4 bases and 2 bases, in that order; junction bases with no gene match: 8. CDR3 coding DNA: TGTGCCAGCAGTTCAGCCGGGACAGCTACCAAAAACATTCAGTACTTC. Translating it yields CASSSAGTATKNIQYF.

The chain links TRBV11-3 to TRBJ1-3; D gene uncertain. V was shortened by 0 bases and J by 0 bases, with 6 bases between the two germline ends. CDR1 and CDR2 (germline): SGHNT, YENEEA. The CDR3 runs 15 residues. CDR3 sequence reads: CASSLERFSGNTIYF. The CDR3 DNA reads as TGTGCCAGCAGCTTAGAGCGGTTCTCTGGAAACACCATATATTTT.

The chain has TRBV11-2 and TRBJ1-4; D call uncertain. Looked up from germline, CDR1 is SGHAT and CDR2 is FQNNGV. This CDR3 spans 15 amino acids. The V end was cut by 2 bases, the J end by 8 bases, with 15 bases between. CDR3 DNA: TGTGCCAGCAGCTTAAGGCGGAGGGAAAGAGAAAAACTGTTTTTT. This gives the protein CASSLRRREREKLFF.

This clone was seen just once. The chain couples TRBV4-1 to TRBJ2-5, with TRBD2 matching 10 bases. The germline V gene encodes CDR1 MGHRA and CDR2 YSYEKL. The CDR3 sequence is 16 residues long. After removal of 1 base from V and 5 bases from J, the junction contained 7 bases not matched to a gene. The DNA of the CDR3 is TGCGCCAGCAGCCAAGGGTCTAGCGGGAGAGGTGAGACCCAGTACTTC. As protein: CASSQGSSGRGETQYF.

The J gene is TRBJ1-5, the V gene TRBV2; D possibly corresponds to TRBD1 (6 bases). Germline V CDR1 and CDR2: SNHLY, FYNNEI. The length of the CDR3 is 14 residues. V was clipped by 4 bases and J by 4 bases, with 11 bases between them. CDR3 sequence: CASSARQGNQPQHF. DNA of the CDR3: TGTGCCAGCAGTGCCCGGCAGGGGAATCAGCCCCAGCATTTT.

The V and J genes are TRBV21-1 and TRBJ2-5; the D call of TRBD2 is as the table states it, not checked on the DNA. TRBV21-1 is shown as a pseudogene. This CDR3 region has 18 residues. The CDR3 DNA is TGTGCCAGCAGCAAAGCCTACCCGACTAGCGGGAGGCGAGAGACCCAGTACTTC. Amino acids: CASSKAYPTSGRRETQYF.

This clone was detected only a few times. V gene TRBV7-9 combines with J gene TRBJ2-5; weak D call: TRBD1 (8 bases). This CDR3 comprises 16 residues. Trimming cost V 4 bases and J 4 bases, with 19 bases left between them. The germline V gene encodes CDR1 SEHNR and CDR2 FQNEAQ (reference sequence). The CDR3, as DNA: TGTGCCAGCAGCTCGGGCTACAGGGGGGGGCCAGAGACCCAGTACTTC. As protein: CASSSGYRGGPETQYF.

V usage is TRBV7-2 and J usage is TRBJ1-2; 12 bases map to TRBD1. This CDR3 region has 15 residues. CDR1 is SGHTA, CDR2 FQGNSA, per germline. Germline trimming cut 5 bases from V and 2 bases from J; bases unmatched to any gene: 3. This CDR3 reads CASSLGTGGNYGYTF. DNA for the CDR3: TGTGCCAGCAGCCTGGGGACAGGGGGCAACTATGGCTACACCTTC.

A remark on this clone: Other DNA sequences in the same sample also yield this CDR3. The CDR3 spells CASSPRQGEAFF. In nucleotides, the CDR3 is TGTGCCAGCTCACCCCGCCAGGGGGAAGCTTTCTTT. The chain has TRBV18 and TRBJ1-1, with D perhaps TRBD1 (6 bases). This CDR3 is built from 12 residues. V lost 3 bases and J 8 bases, leaving 10 bases between the germline ends. Germline assignment: CDR1 KGHSH and CDR2 LQKENI.

DNA of the CDR3: TGTGCCAGCAGCCCCCGACAGGACGCAGGCAACGAGCAGTACTTC. Translating it yields CASSPRQDAGNEQYF. The genes are TRBV27 and TRBJ2-7, with D perhaps TRBD1 (6 bases). V was pared by 6 bases and J by 5 bases, with 20 bases between. CDR3 size: 15 residues. In germline, CDR1 is MNHEY, CDR2 SMNVEV (reference sequence).

The V and J genes are TRBV2 and TRBJ2-2; D is unclear. CDR1 is SNHLY, CDR2 FYNNEI, per germline. V lost 7 bases and J lost 2, with 11 bases in between. The CDR3 runs to 14 residues. CDR3 nucleotides: TGTGCCAGCATTAGTCCCTTAAACACCGGGGAGCTGTTTTTT. As protein: CASISPLNTGELFF.

V and J are TRBV2 and TRBJ2-6; 10 bases map to TRBD2. The CDR3 has 17 amino acids. The V and J ends lost 7 bases and 2 bases, in that order; junction bases with no gene match: 8. Germline assignment: CDR1 SNHLY and CDR2 FYNNEI. The CDR3 region is CASTFSGRSPGANVLTF. The CDR3 bases are TGTGCCAGCACGTTTAGCGGGAGGTCCCCTGGGGCCAACGTCCTGACTTTC.

The CDR3 region has the DNA TGTGCCAGCAGTTCCGACAGAGTCAACTATGGCTACACCTTC. Amino acid sequence: CASSSDRVNYGYTF. The gene calls are TRBV6-5 and TRBJ1-2, with D perhaps matching TRBD1 (5 bases). Germline assignment: CDR1 MNHEY and CDR2 SVGAGI. V gave up 4 bases and J gave up 2 bases, with 11 bases separating them. This CDR3 comprises 14 residues.

This clone was seen only a few times. This chain uses TRBV2 with TRBJ2-6; TRBD2 might be the D (5 bases). V lost 4 bases, J lost 4 bases, and 11 bases lay in between. This CDR3 is built from 15 residues. CDR1 is SNHLY and CDR2 is FYNNEI in the germline V gene. The CDR3 spells CASSGISGGANVLTF. The CDR3 DNA follows: TGTGCCAGCAGTGGGATCTCGGGAGGGGCCAACGTCCTGACTTTC.

V and J are TRBV9 and TRBJ2-2, with D possibly matching TRBD1 (6 bases). The CDR3 runs to 15 residues. Trimming pared 2 bases from V and 0 bases from J, leaving 8 bases between. The germline CDR1 and CDR2 sequences are SGDLS and YYNGEE. This CDR3 is CASSVQGSNTGELFF. CDR3 DNA sequence: TGTGCCAGCAGCGTGCAGGGGTCGAACACCGGGGAGCTGTTTTTT. Full variable domain (missing parts from reference TRBV9 and TRBJ2-2): DSGVTQTPKHLITATGQRVTLRCSPRSGDLSVYWYQQSLDQGLQFLIQYYNGEERAKGNILERFSAQQFPDLHSELNLSSLELGDSALYFCASSVQGSNTGELFFGEGSRLTVL.

This chain joins TRBV19 and TRBJ1-6, with 11 positions matching TRBD1. This CDR3 contains 14 residues. Germline trimming cut 10 bases from V and 6 bases from J; bases unmatched to any gene: 5. From germline, CDR1 is LNHDA and CDR2 SQIVND (reference sequence). The CDR3 sequence is CATGDRGINSPLHF. The DNA for the CDR3 is TGTGCCACCGGGGACAGGGGGATTAATTCACCCCTCCACTTT.

The gene calls are TRBV27 and TRBJ2-1, with D tentatively TRBD2 (6 bases). This CDR3 region has 13 residues. Between the trimmed V and J ends, which lost 8 bases and 2 bases, there was a span of 10 bases. Germline CDR1 is MNHEY and CDR2 is SMNVEV (reference sequence). This chain's CDR3 is CASGSGAYNEQFF. CDR3 sequence (DNA): TGTGCCAGCGGGTCGGGGGCCTACAATGAGCAGTTCTTC.

This sequence joins TRBV6-5 and TRBJ1-2; tentatively, D is TRBD1 (5 bases). Trimming took off 0 bases at V and 10 bases at J, with 15 bases between the two ends. Germline V gene sequence: CDR1 MNHEY, CDR2 SVGAGI. The CDR3 extends over 14 amino acids. This chain's CDR3 is CASSYSGTRGVYTF. DNA for the CDR3: TGTGCCAGCAGTTACTCGGGGACCCGCGGGGTCTACACCTTC.

The V gene is TRBV5-8, the J gene TRBJ1-2, with D possibly matching TRBD1 (5 bases). V lost 0 bases and J 4 bases, leaving 10 bases between the germline ends. CDR3 length: 14 residues. Germline V gene lookup returns CDR1 SGHTS and CDR2 YDEGEE. CDR3: CASSLDGGSYGYTF. CDR3 bases: TGTGCCAGCAGCTTGGATGGGGGGTCCTATGGCTACACCTTC.

This clone was detected only a few times. The J gene is TRBJ2-1, the V gene TRBV5-5, with D possibly being TRBD2 (6 bases). The CDR3 runs 16 residues. Per germline, CDR1 SGHKS and CDR2 YYEKEE (reference sequence). V was trimmed by 4 bases and J by 2 bases, leaving 16 bases between them. CDR3 residues: CASSLTGEGAYNEQFF. CDR3 sequence (DNA): TGTGCCAGCAGCCTAACGGGGGAAGGGGCCTACAATGAGCAGTTCTTC. Full variable domain (missing parts from reference TRBV5-5 and TRBJ2-1): DAGVTQSPTHLIKTRGQQVTLRCSPISGHKSVSWYQQVLGQGPQFIFQYYEKEERGRGNFPDRFSARQFPNYSSELNVNALLLGDSALYLCASSLTGEGAYNEQFFGPGTRLTVL.

The V and J genes are TRBV4-1 and TRBJ1-5, with 10 bases matching TRBD1. Germline loops: CDR1 MGHRA, CDR2 YSYEKL. CDR3 length: 15 residues. V gave up 0 bases and J gave up 9 bases; unmatched junction bases: 5. The CDR3 nucleotides read TGCGCCAGCAGCCAAGAGGGGACAGGGGTATGGCCCCAGCATTTT. Its translation is CASSQEGTGVWPQHF.

The J gene is TRBJ2-3, the V gene TRBV18, with D possibly matching TRBD1 (6 bases). The CDR3 contains 16 residues. Trimming stripped 3 bases from V and 0 bases from J, with 13 bases between. Germline CDR1 KGHSH, CDR2 LQKENI. The CDR3 nucleotides are TGTGCCAGCTCACCTCAGGGGTCACTTAGCACAGATACGCAGTATTTT. This codes for CASSPQGSLSTDTQYF.